These 11 T cell receptor beta chains came from one sample sequenced in a study of blood T cell repertoires in COVID-19. Repertoires were generated with immunoSEQ multiplex PCR, while TCRdb's copy carries only in-frame clones and drops some. The table includes approximately 130,000 clones, roughly 80% detected once. The sequenced material came from PBMCs or T cells enriched from blood (not recorded which). The origin of the receptors is a man aged 25 to 40 who had recovered from COVID-19.

The CDR3 here is CASSPRGLFGIDTQYF. The CDR3 DNA is TGTGCCAGTAGCCCCAGGGGGTTGTTTGGGATAGATACGCAGTATTTT. The V call is TRBV19, the J call TRBJ2-3, with 7 bases aligning to TRBD1. Germline trimming cut 6 bases from V and 5 bases from J; bases unmatched to any gene: 14. Germline values: CDR1 LNHDA, CDR2 SQIVND (reference sequence). The CDR3 loop spans 16 amino acids.

The chain is built from TRBV10-3 and TRBJ2-3, with 8 bases matching TRBD2. Germline-derived CDR1 and CDR2 are ENHRY and SYGVKD. The CDR3 runs to 17 residues. V lost 0 bases to trimming and J lost 0 bases; unmatched junction nucleotides: 5. CDR3 DNA sequence: TGTGCCATCAGTGAGTCGCGGGCTAGCGGGAGCACAGATACGCAGTATTTT. It specifies CAISESRASGSTDTQYF.

This rearrangement joins TRBV18 to TRBJ1-1; D possibly corresponds to TRBD1 (5 bases). This CDR3 comprises 15 residues. In germline, CDR1 is KGHSH, CDR2 LQKENI. The ends were cut back, 2 bases at V and 5 bases at J, with 15 bases in the middle. The CDR3 loop is CASSPESGARTEAFF. The CDR3 coding sequence is TGTGCCAGCTCACCAGAAAGCGGGGCTAGGACTGAAGCTTTCTTT.

This sequence joins TRBV5-1 and TRBJ1-1, with TRBD1 matching over 7 bases. The V and J ends lost 0 bases and 5 bases, in that order; junction bases with no gene match: 4. Germline V lookup: CDR1 SGHRS, CDR2 YFSETQ. The length of the CDR3 is 14 residues. CDR3 nucleotides: TGCGCCAGCAGCTTGGCCGGGACAGCAACTGAAGCTTTCTTT. Translated: CASSLAGTATEAFF.

The table lists this clone with a count of one. This chain uses TRBV5-1 with TRBJ2-5, with TRBD2 matching 10 bases. CDR3 length equals 16 residues. CDR1 is SGHRS and CDR2 is YFSETQ in the germline V gene. Losses at the gene ends were 2 bases for V and 3 bases for J; bases not matched to a gene: 7. The CDR3 is CASSFSLAGVEETQYF. Here the CDR3 DNA reads TGCGCCAGCAGCTTCTCGCTAGCGGGAGTAGAAGAGACCCAGTACTTC.

The chain employs TRBV18 and TRBJ1-6; D is perhaps TRBD1 (6 bases). From germline, CDR1 is KGHSH and CDR2 LQKENI. This CDR3 has 12 residues. Trimming took off 2 bases at V and 15 bases at J, with 11 bases between the two ends. CDR3 region: CASSPVTGHLHF. The CDR3 coding sequence is TGTGCCAGCTCACCAGTGACAGGCCACCTCCACTTT.

The count of this clone is one. The CDR3, as DNA: TGTGCCAGCAGCGTAGGTTCAGGGGGCATTGGGCTTGAAGCTTTCTTT. The encoded protein is CASSVGSGGIGLEAFF. The chain carries TRBV9 and TRBJ1-1; 8 bases match TRBD1. The CDR3 totals 16 residues. Germline CDR1 and CDR2: SGDLS and YYNGEE. The trim removed 0 bases at V and 7 bases at J, leaving 11 bases unmatched. Full variable domain (rest looked up from reference TRBV9 and TRBJ1-1): DSGVTQTPKHLITATGQRVTLRCSPRSGDLSVYWYQQSLDQGLQFLIQYYNGEERAKGNILERFSAQQFPDLHSELNLSSLELGDSALYFCASSVGSGGIGLEAFFGQGTRLTVV.

J is TRBJ1-2 and V is TRBV10-3, with D uncertain. V was clipped by 0 bases and J by 4 bases, with 9 bases between them. The length of the CDR3 is 14 residues. Germline V CDR1 and CDR2: ENHRY, SYGVKD. The CDR3 sequence is CAISESAGGYGYTF. DNA of the CDR3: TGTGCCATCAGTGAGTCGGCAGGAGGCTATGGCTACACCTTC.

The chain links TRBV4-1 to TRBJ2-3; the match to TRBD2 covers 9 bases. The CDR3 totals 16 residues. Germline V gene data show CDR1 as MGHRA and CDR2 as YSYEKL. J gave up 9 bases and V 4 bases, and 14 bases lay outside the gene matches. The CDR3 protein is CASSPATSGEDRTQYF. The CDR3 coding sequence is TGCGCCAGCAGCCCAGCGACTAGCGGAGAAGATAGGACGCAGTATTTT.

The chain carries TRBV5-6 and TRBJ1-2; D is undetermined. The V end was cut by 4 bases, the J end by 2 bases, with 9 bases between. Germline CDR1 is SGHDT and CDR2 is YYEEEE. This CDR3 contains 13 residues. CDR3 coding DNA: TGTGCCAGCAGCCCCGGGAGAAACTATGGCTACACCTTC. Protein product: CASSPGRNYGYTF.

This clone was detected only a few times. This chain links TRBV5-1 with TRBJ1-1, with D unclear. This CDR3 has 19 residues. V was shortened by 0 bases and J by 3 bases, with 24 bases between the two germline ends. Germline CDR1 SGHRS, CDR2 YFSETQ. The CDR3 DNA reads as TGCGCCAGCAGCTTGGCCGACGCCGAGGGCCAAACGACGCACACTGAAGCTTTCTTT. Translation gives CASSLADAEGQTTHTEAFF.